A selection of T cell receptor beta chains follows, all from one sample in a study of blood T cells in healthy people across ages. One entry per CDR3 protein results from TCRdb running MiXCR on the 5' RACE reads. Among 1 million to 1.2 million distinct CDR3 sequences listed, approximately 38% were seen once. Sequenced material: blood. The receptor source for this set is a man between 18 and 35 years old in good health. Each CDR3 is given with its conserved first and last residue. Fields, in order: V gene, clone size, J gene, D gene, CDR3 DNA, CDR3 protein. The D gene is left open where the match is weak. Rows give clone size only sometimes, using once, few, many, or a class for an expanded clone.

v_call: TRBV4-3
clone_size: .
j_call: TRBJ2-2
d_call: TRBD1
cdr3_nt: TGCGCCAGCAGCCAGCCCGACAGGGAAGCCGGGGAGCTGTTTTTT
cdr3_aa: CASSQPDREAGELFF

v_call: TRBV6-6
clone_size: .
j_call: TRBJ1-1
d_call: .
cdr3_nt: TGTGCCAGCAACTCAGGGGATACTGAAGCTTTCTTT
cdr3_aa: CASNSGDTEAFF

v_call: TRBV9
clone_size: .
j_call: TRBJ1-3
d_call: TRBD1
cdr3_nt: TGTGCCAGCAGCTCTAGGGACAGGGCCGACACCATATATTTT
cdr3_aa: CASSSRDRADTIYF

v_call: TRBV20-1
clone_size: .
j_call: TRBJ2-7
d_call: TRBD2
cdr3_nt: TGCTGTGCTAGAGATATTAGCGGGGAGAGCTCCTACGAGCAGTACTTC
cdr3_aa: CCARDISGESSYEQYF

v_call: TRBV6-5
clone_size: .
j_call: TRBJ2-1
d_call: .
cdr3_nt: TGTGCCAGCAGTGACTCCTTCGGTCCTGAGCAGTTCTTC
cdr3_aa: CASSDSFGPEQFF

v_call: TRBV3-1
clone_size: .
j_call: TRBJ1-6
d_call: TRBD1
cdr3_nt: TGTGCCAGCAGGGATGGGGACAGGGTTGTATCACCCCTCCACTTT
cdr3_aa: CASRDGDRVVSPLHF

v_call: TRBV11-2
clone_size: .
j_call: TRBJ2-5
d_call: .
cdr3_nt: TGTGCCAGCAGCTTAGATCGTCGGCAGGGTCAAGAGACCCAGTACTTC
cdr3_aa: CASSLDRRQGQETQYF

v_call: TRBV7-9
clone_size: few
j_call: TRBJ2-1
d_call: .
cdr3_nt: TGTGCCAGCAGCACTTATGGGGGGGCCAATTACAATGAGCAGTTCTTC
cdr3_aa: CASSTYGGANYNEQFF

v_call: TRBV5-1
clone_size: .
j_call: TRBJ1-4
d_call: .
cdr3_nt: TGCGCCAGCAGCTTGGCCGGCAGGTTTACAACTAATGAAAAACTGTTTTTT
cdr3_aa: CASSLAGRFTTNEKLFF

v_call: TRBV2
clone_size: .
j_call: TRBJ2-3
d_call: .
cdr3_nt: TGTGCCAGCAGAGCGACTGCCCCGGTGGATACGCAGTATTTT
cdr3_aa: CASRATAPVDTQYF

v_call: TRBV27
clone_size: many
j_call: TRBJ1-1
d_call: .
cdr3_nt: TGTGCCAGCAGCTTAGACTGGAACACTGAAGCTTTCTTT
cdr3_aa: CASSLDWNTEAFF

v_call: TRBV4-1
clone_size: .
j_call: TRBJ1-4
d_call: .
cdr3_nt: TGCGCCAGCAGCCAAACGGGCGCCCATGGACTGTTTTTT
cdr3_aa: CASSQTGAHGLFF

v_call: TRBV20-1
clone_size: few
j_call: TRBJ2-5
d_call: .
cdr3_nt: TGCAGTGGGGAAGAGACCCAGTACTTC
cdr3_aa: CSGEETQYF

v_call: TRBV7-9
clone_size: few
j_call: TRBJ2-7
d_call: .
cdr3_nt: TGTGCCAGCAGACTAGGGAGCTCCTACGAGCAGTACTTC
cdr3_aa: CASRLGSSYEQYF

v_call: TRBV4-3
clone_size: .
j_call: TRBJ2-1
d_call: TRBD2
cdr3_nt: TGCGCCAGCAGCCAAGTAGCGGGAGGGACATACAATGAGCAGTTCTTC
cdr3_aa: CASSQVAGGTYNEQFF

v_call: TRBV6-2/TRBV6-3
clone_size: .
j_call: TRBJ1-6
d_call: .
cdr3_nt: TGTGCCAGCACGGTTGAGCAGCTTAAGCCCCTCCACTTT
cdr3_aa: CASTVEQLKPLHF